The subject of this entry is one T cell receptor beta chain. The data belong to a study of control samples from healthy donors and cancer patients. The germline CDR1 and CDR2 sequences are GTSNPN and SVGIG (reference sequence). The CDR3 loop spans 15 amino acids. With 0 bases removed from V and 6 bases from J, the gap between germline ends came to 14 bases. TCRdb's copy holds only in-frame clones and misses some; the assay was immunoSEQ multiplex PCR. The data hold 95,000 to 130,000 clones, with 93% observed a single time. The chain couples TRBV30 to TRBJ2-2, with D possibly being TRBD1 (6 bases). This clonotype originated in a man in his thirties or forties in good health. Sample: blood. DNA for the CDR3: TGTGCCTGGAGTGTTACCTCTACAGGGTCCGGGGAGCTGTTTTTT. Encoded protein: CAWSVTSTGSGELFF.